Listed below are T cell receptor beta chains from one sample, sequenced in a study of tumor-infiltrating lymphocytes in primary liver carcinoma. TCRdb recomputed calls from the multiplex PCR reads with MiXCR, one row per CDR3 protein. The repertoire holds approximately 190,000 distinct CDR3 sequences, with over 80% as singletons. Sequenced sample: tumor tissue from primary liver carcinoma. The source is a man in his forties with primary liver carcinoma and hepatitis B virus infection. Both conserved end residues are part of each CDR3. The D gene is left open where the match is weak. Clone size, where shown, is once, few, many, or a class for clones that have expanded.

J gene	D gene	V gene	clone size	CDR3 DNA	CDR3 protein
TRBJ1-1	TRBD1	TRBV25-1	NA	TGTGCCAGCACTTCCCCGGGACAGGGGAACACTGAAGCTTTCTTT	CASTSPGQGNTEAFF
TRBJ1-3	NA	TRBV28	NA	TGTGCCAACAGTCTTTCAGGGAAAGACATCATATATTTT	CANSLSGKDIIYF
TRBJ2-5	TRBD2	TRBV12-3/TRBV12-4	NA	TGTGTCAGCAGCCGAAGCGGGATAGAGACCCAGTATTTC	CVSSRSGIETQYF
TRBJ2-7	TRBD2	TRBV12-3/TRBV12-4	many	TGTGCCAGCAGTCTGCTAGCGGGACCATCCTACGAGCAGTACTTC	CASSLLAGPSYEQYF
TRBJ2-7	TRBD2	TRBV6-6	NA	TGTGTCACCAGTTACCCCTTGGGGGGGGTCTACGAGCAGTACTTC	CVTSYPLGGVYEQYF
TRBJ2-6	NA	TRBV13	NA	TGTGTCAGCAGCTCGGGGAGCTCTGTGGCCAAAGTCCTGACTTTC	CVSSSGSSVAKVLTF
TRBJ2-1	NA	TRBV6-2/TRBV6-3	NA	TGTGCCAGCAGTTATGAGATCGTTGGCTATAACGAGCACTTCTTC	CASSYEIVGYNEHFF
TRBJ1-1	NA	TRBV29-1	NA	TGCAGTGTTGATCAGGACATTGAAGCTTTCTTT	CSVDQDIEAFF
TRBJ2-2	TRBD2	TRBV29-1	NA	TGCAGTGTTGGGACTAGTGCGGCGAACACCGCGGAGCTGTTTTTT	CSVGTSAANTAELFF
TRBJ2-5	TRBD2	TRBV6-5	NA	TGTGCCAGTAGTTACTCGACGGGGAGGGAGGAGTCCCAGTACTTC	CASSYSTGREESQYF
TRBJ1-5	NA	TRBV5-6	NA	TGTGCCAGCAGCATCTTGGGCAGGGTAGATCAGCCCCATCATTTT	CASSILGRVDQPHHF
TRBJ1-4	NA	TRBV28	many	TGTGCCAGCAGTTCCGGCAGATTTAATGAAAAACTGTTTTTT	CASSSGRFNEKLFF
TRBJ2-1	TRBD2	TRBV5-4	NA	TGTGCCAGCAGTTTACTAGCGGGCTCCTACAATAAGCAGTTCTTC	CASSLLAGSYNKQFF
TRBJ1-1	TRBD1	TRBV6-6	once	TGTGCCAGCAAATATGACAGGGGGCTTACTGAAGCTTTCTTT	CASKYDRGLTEAFF
TRBJ2-5	TRBD1	TRBV7-9	NA	TGTGCCAGCACCTTCTGGACAGGGGGAGAAGGGACCCAGTACTTC	CASTFWTGGEGTQYF
TRBJ2-3	NA	TRBV7-8	NA	TGTGCCAGCAACTCCGACTGGTACGAAGGTACGCAGTATTTT	CASNSDWYEGTQYF
TRBJ1-1	NA	TRBV5-4	NA	TGTGCCAGGAGCACGCCCGCGGGTAAGAACACTGAAGCTTCCTTT	CARSTPAGKNTEASF
TRBJ1-2	TRBD1	TRBV29-1	NA	TGCAGCATTGCATACACCGGGACAGGGGTCTTGGGCTACACCTTC	CSIAYTGTGVLGYTF
TRBJ2-3	TRBD1	TRBV29-1	NA	TGCATTGTTTCCGGGACAGGGGCGTCAGATACGCAATATTTT	CIVSGTGASDTQYF
TRBJ1-2	TRBD1	TRBV30	few	TGTGTCTGGACCTGGGACAGGCTCAGCTACACTTTT	CVWTWDRLSYTF
TRBJ2-1	TRBD2	TRBV6-1	NA	TGTGCACACTGGTCTGGGAGGGCCGTCAATGAGCAGTTCTTC	CAHWSGRAVNEQFF
TRBJ2-7	NA	TRBV12-3/TRBV12-4	NA	TGTGTCAGCAGCAACTCCTACGAGCAATACTTC	CVSSNSYEQYF
TRBJ2-1	NA	TRBV21-1	NA	TGTGCCAGCAGTAAAGCGCGTCCGAACCGGCCAAATGAGCAGTTCTTC	CASSKARPNRPNEQFF
TRBJ1-2	NA	TRBV10-3	NA	TGTGCAATCAGTGAGTCAACAGGGCTCTCAACCTATGGCTACACCTTC	CAISESTGLSTYGYTF
TRBJ2-4	NA	TRBV5-5	NA	TGTGCCAGCAGCATGGATCTAGGGGACATTCAATACTTC	CASSMDLGDIQYF
TRBJ2-5	TRBD1	TRBV29-1	NA	TGCAGCGTTGAAACGGACAGGGGGCGAAGAGAGACCCAGTACTTC	CSVETDRGRRETQYF
TRBJ2-7	NA	TRBV14	NA	TGTGCTAGCAGCCCCCGGCTATCGGGAGCCCCTATGGTCACCTACGAGCAGTACTTC	CASSPRLSGAPMVTYEQYF
TRBJ2-1	NA	TRBV5-1	NA	TGCGCCAGCGGCCTGGTTGGGGAGCCCTACAATGAGCAGTTCTTC	CASGLVGEPYNEQFF